This T cell receptor beta chain was profiled in a study of cytomegalovirus exposure and HLA in healthy donors (dated by TCRdb to about 2017). About the study as a whole: An earlier analysis of roughly 630 of the donors reported about 290 Gb of sequence data and roughly 110 million unique TCR beta sequences from 150 million to 200 million T cells. An early release covering roughly 600 HLA-typed donors comprised about 310 gigabases of sequencing data and around 80 million unique TCR sequences. Of the 300 to 500 genotyped donors, 80% to 90% were placed in the genetic ancestry cluster associated with self-reported Caucasian donors. The study was designed to test whether signatures of past pathogen exposure could be identified by cataloging public T cell receptors. Using immunosequencing, the study profiled T cell repertoires from around 670 subjects and related those repertoires to cytomegalovirus serostatus. Along with the roughly 700-subject first cohort, a separate validation cohort of 120 different subjects was used. To predict cytomegalovirus infection status, the study combined high-throughput TCR immunosequencing, statistical association of individual TCRs with disease status, and machine learning. In a later analysis, previously published TCR beta repertoires from 666 donors were re-analyzed and high-resolution HLA genotyping was added so that TCR occurrence patterns could be studied. In the later analysis, no new phenotypic data were used to find candidate immune exposures; instead, reliance was placed on TCR beta sequences and their occurrence across donors. An earlier analysis of roughly 580 of the donors used high-throughput TCR beta sequencing to judge whether each TCR beta V gene segment behaved as functional or pseudogenic. Donor age, sex, ethnicity and CMV serostatus were compiled together with the repertoire data. In a later genetic analysis, genome-wide SNP genotypes for about 65% of the roughly 670 donors were used, and that subset was treated as a discovery cohort. Every discovery cohort repertoire had been produced on one sequencing platform. HLA typing included class I and class II loci at four-digit resolution. The number of donors typed differed by locus, with 629-630 for A, B, C, DRB1 and DQB1, around 520 for DQA1, under 610 for DPA1, and 472 for DPB1. Because of strong linkage in the cohort, four to six DR-DQ haplotypes were treated as single units for association and clustering. On average, 235,054 unique TCR beta nucleotide sequences were sequenced per donor among 398 genotyped donors of the cohort, with roughly 18% of those sequences being non-productive. What the authors observed across the whole study: When HLA alleles, especially DR and DQ, strongly co-occurred, attributing TCR associations to individual alleles was difficult. In a later genetic analysis, a missense DCLRE1C variant was associated with V-gene and J-gene trimming of TCR beta chains, and the association was replicated in an independent cohort. Cytomegalovirus status was reported to be diagnosed by the classifier with high specificity and sensitivity in both the original and validation cohorts. In a later genetic analysis, fewer N-insertions in productive TCRs were reported among donors in an Asian-associated ancestry cluster than the 666-donor mean. Compared with equally common non-associated chains, HLA-associated TCR beta chains in a later analysis were more clonally expanded and had lower generation probabilities. Broadly in line with IMGT annotations, most TCR beta V segments showed up in productive rearrangements about 87% or about 30% of the time in an earlier analysis of approximately 600 of the donors. The sequencing pipeline was judged likely to have produced a cluster of highly shared sequence variants as a technical artifact. In a later analysis, about 16,000 TCR beta sequences were associated with specific HLA alleles at a false discovery rate of 0.05. Linkage disequilibrium might explain the correlated functional status among segregating V segments, but an unknown experimental factor could not be ruled out. Most CMV-associated TCR beta chains appeared to be HLA-restricted in a later analysis, and the HLA associations seemed to be driven largely by CMV exposure. A later analysis reported that several top co-occurrence clusters appeared linked to parvovirus B19, influenza, CMV and Epstein-Barr virus. Some IMGT-functional V segments, including TRBV6-2 and TRBV6-3, could not be told apart with the 87-base-pair reads, so those segments were excluded. The only immune exposure information available for the cohort was CMV serostatus. Because some donors lacked HLA typing at each locus, the association tests relied only on the typed subset. A total of 150 to 200 TCR beta chains were listed by the study as associated with cytomegalovirus. While some public TCRs were present in many individuals, most TCR sequences turned up only very rarely across donors. In a later analysis, TCR association rates were found to vary across HLA loci, with the most associated TCRs seen for DRB1 alleles and the fewest for HLA-C alleles. Sequencing depth was assumed to be roughly uniform across donors in the presence/absence analyses, though that assumption may not hold. The authors suggested that the approach could potentially be extended to other disease states and immunological phenotypes. Because counts were too low, 15 to 20 rarely observed V segments, including chromosome 9 orphons, were left out of the earlier analysis of a few hundred of the donors. A further reported finding was that TCR beta sequences accurately predicted the HLA-A and HLA-B alleles for most subjects in the first cohort. In this cohort, only TCR beta chains were sequenced, and detectable features were limited by the absence of alpha or paired-chain data. In vitro tests confirmed that a few of the cytomegalovirus-associated TCR beta chains recognize cytomegalovirus antigens.

Deletion took 2 bases off V and 2 bases off J, with a span of 9 bases between the germline ends. From the cysteine up to the phenylalanine, the CDR3 has a length of 15 residues. Only the CDR3 region is kept as DNA, spanning 45 bases read in frame from base 1. The germline V gene (reference sequence) specifies SEHNR as CDR1 and FQNEAQ as CDR2. The cohort was made up of roughly 670 healthy bone marrow donors. At the time of sampling, all cohort members were nominally healthy, though unrecorded immune exposures were likely present. The donor was CMV seronegative and was included in the group of over 300 seronegative cohort members. Every donor gave a peripheral blood sample, and the peripheral blood mononuclear cells from that sample were used for TCR beta sequencing. Genomic DNA extraction from the blood cell samples was performed with the Qiagen DNeasy Blood Extraction Kit. A note on this clone: Its antigen is still unknown. No per-base quality is available; no much larger clone lies one base away.

Receptor amplification or capture employed the immunoSEQ multiplex PCR assay. For the multiplex PCR, a mixture combining 60 forward primers for TCR Vbeta segments and 13 reverse primers for TCR Jbeta segments was used. The CDR3 region of rearranged TCR beta genes was amplified from genomic DNA by a multiplex PCR assay. The amplified TCR beta libraries were sequenced on the Illumina HiSeq System as 87-base-pair reads. In the authors' own workflow: A later analysis counted approximately 76 million unique TCR beta chains across the 650 to 800 repertoires, and approximately 11 million of these chains were shared by at least two donors. Raw reads were error-corrected and collapsed into unique sequences by a nearest-neighbor algorithm in which closely related sequences were merged to remove PCR and sequencing errors. V, D and J gene segments were assigned by aligning CDR3 sequences to IMGT reference sequences. Each retained sequence needed at least a six-nucleotide match to both a V gene segment and a J gene segment. A rearrangement counted as productive if the CDR3 had no stop codons and remained in frame with V and J, and every other rearrangement counted as non-productive. CDR3 was defined according to IMGT convention as the region running from the second conserved V-encoded cysteine to the conserved J-encoded phenylalanine. Sequences without an unambiguous match to a single V gene segment were excluded from the earlier analysis of approximately 600 of the donors. In an earlier analysis of several hundred of the donors, V segments were called functional above 56.7% productive rearrangements and were called segregating when the between-donor standard deviation exceeded 5%. To diagnose cytomegalovirus status from the catalog of TCR beta chain sequences, a statistical classification framework was built. V and J gene assignment, in a later analysis, came from comparing TCR nucleotide sequences with IMGT/GENE-DB human TR gene sequences. Using the TCRdist pipeline, a later analysis assigned CDR3 sequences along with most-parsimonious VDJ recombination scenarios. In a later analysis, each TCR beta chain was defined by its CDR3 amino acid sequence together with its V-gene family, and reads without a unique V-gene family were excluded. As a way to deal with suspected cross-contamination and a sequencing artifact, a later analysis dropped 450 to 600 nucleotide sequences that were highly shared and had low generation probability. For each public chain, a later analysis derived a clonal expansion index from normalized ranks of inferred template counts within each repertoire. In a later analysis, generation probabilities were computed with a VDJ recombination model fitted to out-of-frame rearrangements, and the resulting probabilities were checked against IGoR. Hypergeometric tests were used in a later analysis to score TCR-TCR, TCR-HLA and TCR-CMV co-occurrence, with a repertoire-size bias correction applied to the TCR pairs. In a later analysis, false discovery rates were estimated by permuting HLA or CMV assignments 20 times. In a later analysis, co-occurring TCRs were grouped using DBSCAN, with TCRdist sequence similarity added in when clustering inside HLA-allele-positive subsets. Repertoires with fewer than 30,000 or more than 120,000 public chains, plus five repertoires with anomalous nucleotide sharing, were excluded from co-occurrence clustering. TCRdb retrieved this table from immuneACCESS and kept in-frame rearrangements only. Not all clones are present; in checked studies, unresolved V genes account for under half, and no reason is known for the remainder. The V and J calls and clone size were taken over from that table, and D and trimming were inferred from the DNA. For this sample the table gives 100,000 to 150,000 clones, of which about 73% were detected only once. Together, the top ten hold 6.3% of the sample.

This TCR came from a woman in her thirties or forties in good health and CMV-seronegative. The receptor chain draws on TRBV7-9 and TRBJ1-4; matching of 5 bases hints at TRBD1 as the D gene. Sequencing input: PBMCs. The CDR3 protein: CASSLFDSTNEKLFF. The nucleotide sequence reads as follows: TGTGCCAGCAGCTTATTTGACAGTACTAATGAAAAACTGTTTTTT.